This TCR beta chain was recorded in a study of blood T cells in healthy people across ages. As concerns this clonotype: Antigen: not known.

Next came a second PCR, run for 7 to 11 cycles, which used a sample-barcoded 5' primer along with a J-beta primer mix. Every molecule of cDNA carried a tag from a template-switch adaptor with 12 random nucleotides. One entry per CDR3 protein, called by TCRdb with MiXCR from the 5' RACE reads. The sample lists about a million distinct CDR3 sequences; 35% to 45% were seen once. Study-wide findings and caveats: Long-lived and aged donors differed, with more naive CD4+ cells and higher diversity in the long-lived.

Trimming removed 4 bases from V and 0 bases from J, with 10 bases in between. This CDR3 has 14 residues. Germline-derived CDR1 and CDR2 are DFQATT and SNEGSKA (reference sequence). Sequencing was done on a sample of blood. The source is a young man in good health. This chain connects TRBV20-1 to TRBJ2-1; no firm D call. This CDR3 is CSATPSSSYNEQFF. CDR3 nucleotides: TGCAGTGCTACTCCTAGTTCCTCCTACAATGAGCAGTTCTTC.